The 17 T cell receptor beta chains in this list originate from one sample, sequenced in a study of blood T cell repertoires in COVID-19. Repertoires were generated with immunoSEQ multiplex PCR, while TCRdb's copy carries only in-frame clones and drops some. The repertoire holds approximately 200,000 clones, with approximately 85% as singletons. The specimen sequenced was PBMCs or T cells enriched from blood (not recorded which). The receptors were gathered from a man aged 35 to 55 who had recovered from COVID-19.

The CDR3 region is CASSGTGSNEKLFF. The CDR3 DNA is TGTGCCAGCAGTGGAACAGGTTCTAATGAAAAACTGTTTTTT. The chain recombines TRBV25-1 with TRBJ1-4; D perhaps matches TRBD1 (5 bases). The CDR3 runs to 14 residues. V was pared by 4 bases and J by 3 bases, with 9 bases between. The germline V gene has CDR1 MGHDK and CDR2 SYGVNS.

The count of this clone is one. The gene calls are TRBV27 and TRBJ2-1; 14 bases align to TRBD2. V lost 5 bases, J lost 1 base, and 10 bases stayed unmatched. Germline assignment: CDR1 MNHEY and CDR2 SMNVEV (reference sequence). The CDR3 has 19 amino acids. The CDR3 loop reads CASSPGGTSGSLSYNEQFF. DNA of the CDR3: TGTGCCAGCAGTCCGGGGGGGACTAGCGGGAGTTTATCCTACAATGAGCAGTTCTTC.

This clone occurred a few times. The chain is built from TRBV6-5 and TRBJ1-6; D uncertain. Trimming left V 4 bases short and J 7 bases short, with 11 bases between. The CDR3 extends over 14 amino acids. Germline CDR1 reads MNHEY; CDR2 reads SVGAGI. The CDR3: CASSSAFRNSPLHF. In DNA form, the CDR3 reads TGTGCCAGCAGTTCCGCTTTCAGGAATTCACCCCTCCACTTT.

This clone appeared once. The chain recombines TRBV4-1 with TRBJ2-1; tentatively, D is TRBD1 (5 bases). Germline V gives CDR1 MGHRA, CDR2 YSYEKL. Trimming left V 3 bases short and J 1 base short, with 16 bases between. The CDR3 loop spans 17 amino acids. For the CDR3, the DNA is TGCGCCAGCAGCCACGCCCTACAGGATTTTTCCTACAATGAGCAGTTCTTC. Translation gives CASSHALQDFSYNEQFF.

The chain recombines TRBV28 with TRBJ1-1, with D tentatively TRBD1 (6 bases). Germline CDR1 reads MDHEN; CDR2 reads SYDVKM. The CDR3 spans 17 residues. V dropped 5 bases and J dropped 2 bases, with 21 bases sitting between them. This chain's CDR3 is CASSLIRQVLENTEAFF. DNA of the CDR3: TGTGCCAGCAGTCTCATACGACAGGTCCTGGAAAACACTGAAGCTTTCTTT.

This sequence joins TRBV28 and TRBJ1-2; 7 positions agree with TRBD1. Germline-derived CDR1 and CDR2 are MDHEN and SYDVKM. With V trimmed by 5 bases and J by 4 bases, 7 bases remained unmatched. The length of the CDR3 is 14 residues. Here the CDR3 reads CASSPGQATYGYTF. CDR3 DNA sequence: TGTGCCAGCAGTCCCGGACAGGCCACCTATGGCTACACCTTC.

The chain has TRBV27 and TRBJ1-2; the match to TRBD1 covers 11 bases. V lost 8 bases and J lost 7; bases outside the gene matches: 12. The CDR3 covers 15 residues. Germline V gene sequence: CDR1 MNHEY, CDR2 SMNVEV (reference sequence). CDR3 in DNA: TGTGCCAGCTCTGTATGGGGACAGGGGGAAAGTGGCTACACCTTC. Its protein product is CASSVWGQGESGYTF.

J is TRBJ2-3 and V is TRBV6-2 or TRBV6-3, with no clear D. There are 13 residues in the CDR3. CDR1 is MNHEY, CDR2 SVGEGT, per germline. Trimming took off 2 bases at V and 6 bases at J, with 9 bases between the two ends. The CDR3 region is CASSYEELDTQYF. In DNA form, the CDR3 reads TGTGCCAGCAGTTACGAGGAGCTTGATACGCAGTATTTT.

Worth noting for this clone: A junction end diverges from the germline sequence, so it may reflect a read error. V usage is TRBV10-3 and J usage is TRBJ1-2; TRBD1 matches at 9 bases. Germline CDR1 is ENHRY and CDR2 is SYGVKD. CDR3 length equals 15 residues. CDR3 protein: CAIREFRDRDYGYTF. The CDR3 DNA reads as TGTGCCATCAGGGAGTTTAGGGACAGGGACTATGGCTACACCTTC.

The rearrangement uses TRBV4-1 and TRBJ2-2; 8 positions match TRBD2. The CDR3 contains 16 residues. Germline CDR1 and CDR2: MGHRA and YSYEKL. The trim removed 6 bases at V and 6 bases at J, leaving 12 bases unmatched. This CDR3 reads CASSLLGTRGAGELFF. The CDR3, as DNA: TGCGCCAGCAGTCTATTAGGGACTAGAGGGGCCGGGGAGCTGTTTTTT.

This chain links TRBV4-2 with TRBJ2-1; 9 nucleotides align to TRBD2. The germline gives CDR1 LGHNA, CDR2 YNFKEQ. The CDR3 runs to 17 residues. With 0 bases clipped from V and 0 bases from J, the junction kept 3 bases outside the gene matches. The CDR3 region has the DNA TGTGCCAGCAGCCAAGAGGCGGGAGGGAGCTCCTACAATGAGCAGTTCTTC. It codes for CASSQEAGGSSYNEQFF.

The chain joins TRBV25-1 to TRBJ1-2, with 10 bases matching TRBD1. The germline gives CDR1 MGHDK, CDR2 SYGVNS. The CDR3 covers 14 residues. V trimming: 6 bases; J trimming: 7 bases; junction bases outside the gene matches: 8. CDR3 sequence (DNA): TGTGCCAGCAGGGATAGACAGGGGGCAAGTGGCTACACCTTC. It specifies CASRDRQGASGYTF.

The rearrangement uses TRBV6-5 and TRBJ2-2; D possibly corresponds to TRBD1 (5 bases). Per the germline V gene, CDR1 is MNHEY and CDR2 is SVGAGI. V was trimmed by 8 bases and J by 4 bases, leaving 11 bases between them. The CDR3 consists of 13 residues. For the CDR3, the DNA is TGTGCCAGCTATAGGGGTGGCACCGGGGAGCTGTTTTTT. Its protein is CASYRGGTGELFF.

This chain links TRBV13 with TRBJ2-1, with 8 positions matching TRBD2. With V trimmed by 5 bases and J by 8 bases, 5 bases remained unmatched. The CDR3 is 13 residues long. Germline V gene sequence: CDR1 PRHDT, CDR2 FYEKMQ (reference sequence). CDR3 in DNA: TGTGCCAGCAGCGCCGGGAGGGAGGATGAGCAGTTCTTC. This gives the protein CASSAGREDEQFF.

The J gene is TRBJ2-1, the V gene TRBV30; TRBD2 matches 7 bases. Germline V CDR1 and CDR2: GTSNPN, SVGIG (reference sequence). Germline trimming cut 3 bases from V and 4 bases from J; bases unmatched to any gene: 15. The CDR3 is 17 residues long. The CDR3 region has the DNA TGTGCCTGGAGCACTAGGGGTAAAGGGAGGGTGTACAATGAGCAGTTCTTC. It translates to CAWSTRGKGRVYNEQFF.

This sequence joins TRBV11-1 and TRBJ2-7; D remains unclear. The CDR3 covers 13 residues. Germline V CDR1 and CDR2: SGHAT, FQDESV (reference sequence). Trimming left V 5 bases short and J 1 base short, with 9 bases between. The CDR3 region has the DNA TGTGCCAGCAGCCAGCGAATTTCCTACGAGCAGTACTTC. Encoded protein: CASSQRISYEQYF.

In the case of this clone: Mismatch with germline at one junction end may stem from a read error. This chain uses TRBV7-2 with TRBJ1-2, with TRBD1 matching over 10 bases. The CDR3 is made up of 15 amino acids. Germline assignment: CDR1 SGHTA and CDR2 FQGNSA. Here the CDR3 reads CASSPPDRGMNGGSF. In DNA, the CDR3 is TGTGCCAGCAGCCCCCCGGACAGGGGGATGAATGGTGGCTCCTTC.